The source of this T cell receptor (beta chain) is a study of sequential checkpoint blockade in melanoma (dated by TCRdb to the late 2010s). Regarding the study in general: In a 1:1 randomization, patients received either first-line nivolumab then ipilimumab (arm A) or ipilimumab then nivolumab (arm B). Maintenance nivolumab came after each of the two trial sequences.

Counted from cysteine to valine, this CDR3 has 14 amino acids. Only CDR3 DNA is held: 42 bases, read in frame from base 1. Looking up the germline V gene yields CDR1 ENHRY and CDR2 SYGVKD. The sample's treatment or condition label, in plain terms: randomized to nivolumab then ipilimumab (arm A) or the reverse (arm B). None of the trial patients had been given prior DNA-damaging chemotherapy. On a FACS Aria II flow cytometer, live CD3+CD8+ cells that were negative for CD19 and CD56 were sorted from thawed PBMCs. Samples came from patients with melanoma in CheckMate 064, a randomized, open-label phase II trial of sequential checkpoint blockade. Peripheral blood mononuclear cells were obtained through leukapheresis, purified using Ficoll-Paque, and frozen in human serum containing about 10% DMSO. Purity of sorted blood CD3+CD8+ cells was verified at >95% immediately after sorting, followed by DNA extraction.

Results and caveats for the whole study, not just this receptor: Validation of the response-prediction model combining TCR metrics and mutation burden is needed in larger, independent patient cohorts.

TCRbeta CDR3 regions were immunosequenced from genomic DNA with the immunoSEQ Assay. Before high-throughput sequencing, the genomic DNA was amplified using bias-controlled multiplex PCR. The authors' analysis ran thus. To quantify the absolute abundance of each unique TCRbeta CDR3 region, the sequences were collapsed and filtered. Clonality, defined as 1 minus Pielou's evenness, was calculated using productive rearrangements only. A previously published method was used to identify clones with significantly greater frequencies in on-treatment samples than in baseline samples. As stored in TCRdb, this immuneACCESS dataset retains in-frame rearrangements with V and J assigned. A fraction of the clones does not appear; measured against another copy, unresolved V genes explain less than half of the discrepancy, and the remainder lacks a known reason. V and J calls and clone size are copied from that table; D and trimming were computed from the DNA. This sample holds under 15,000 clones; approximately 74% were observed only once. Approximately 25% of the sample is in the top ten clones.

Of note for this clone: It has no known antigen specificity. Base qualities are not recorded, but no much larger clone differs from it by a single base.

Sequencing was performed on CD8+ T cells sorted from blood (inferred from file names), taken from a patient given nivolumab and ipilimumab in sequence. The chain was built from TRBV10-3 and TRBJ2-7; the D segment could be TRBD2, given 5 matching bases. This clonotype originated in a human donor with melanoma. CDR3 reads: CASSLDGENYEQYV. The nucleotide sequence reads TGTGCCAGCAGTTTAGACGGGGAAAACTACGAGCAGTACGTC.